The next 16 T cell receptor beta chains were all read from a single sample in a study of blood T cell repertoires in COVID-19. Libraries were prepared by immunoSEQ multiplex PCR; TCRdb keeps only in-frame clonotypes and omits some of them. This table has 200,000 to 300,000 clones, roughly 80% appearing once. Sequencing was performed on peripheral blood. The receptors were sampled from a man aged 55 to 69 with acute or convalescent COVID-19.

The CDR3: CAWSHGQGDGYTF. DNA of the CDR3: TGTGCCTGGAGTCATGGACAGGGGGATGGCTACACCTTC. This rearrangement joins TRBV30 to TRBJ1-2, with 10 bases fitting TRBD1. Germline CDR1 and CDR2: GTSNPN and SVGIG (reference sequence). The CDR3 runs to 13 residues. After removal of 2 bases from V and 6 bases from J, the junction contained 3 bases not matched to a gene.

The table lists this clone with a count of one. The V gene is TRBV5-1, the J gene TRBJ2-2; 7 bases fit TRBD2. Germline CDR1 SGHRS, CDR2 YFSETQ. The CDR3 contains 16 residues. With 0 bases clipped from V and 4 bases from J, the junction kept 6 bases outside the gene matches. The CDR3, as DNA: TGCGCCAGCAGCTTGGGAGCGGGGTGGTCCACCGGGGAGCTGTTTTTT. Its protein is CASSLGAGWSTGELFF.

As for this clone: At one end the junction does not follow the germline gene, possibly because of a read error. For the CDR3, the DNA is TGTGCCAGCAGGCAAGAGGGGGGGGGTTTT. This translates into CASRQEGGGF. J is TRBJ1-1 and V is TRBV12-3 or TRBV12-4; weak D call: TRBD1 (6 bases). This CDR3 region has 10 residues.

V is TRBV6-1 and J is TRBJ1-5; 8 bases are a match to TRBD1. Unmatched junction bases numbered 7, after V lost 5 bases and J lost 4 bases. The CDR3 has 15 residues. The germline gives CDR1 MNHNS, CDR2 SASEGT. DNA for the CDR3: TGTGCCAGCAGTTGGCAGGGGGCGGTTAATCAGCCCCAGCATTTT. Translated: CASSWQGAVNQPQHF.

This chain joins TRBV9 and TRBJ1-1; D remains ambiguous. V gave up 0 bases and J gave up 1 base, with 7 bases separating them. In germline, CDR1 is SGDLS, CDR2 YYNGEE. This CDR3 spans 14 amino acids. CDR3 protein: CASSVDWANTEAFF. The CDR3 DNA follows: TGTGCCAGCAGCGTAGATTGGGCGAACACTGAAGCTTTCTTT. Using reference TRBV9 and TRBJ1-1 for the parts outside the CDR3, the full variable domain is DSGVTQTPKHLITATGQRVTLRCSPRSGDLSVYWYQQSLDQGLQFLIQYYNGEERAKGNILERFSAQQFPDLHSELNLSSLELGDSALYFCASSVDWANTEAFFGQGTRLTVV.

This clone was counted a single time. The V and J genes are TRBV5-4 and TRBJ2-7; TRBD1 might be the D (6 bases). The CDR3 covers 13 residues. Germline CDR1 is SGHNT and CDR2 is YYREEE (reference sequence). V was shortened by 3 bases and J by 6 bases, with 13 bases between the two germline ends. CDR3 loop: CASSSYRDAEQYF. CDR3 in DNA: TGTGCCAGCAGCTCGTACAGGGACGCCGAGCAGTACTTC.

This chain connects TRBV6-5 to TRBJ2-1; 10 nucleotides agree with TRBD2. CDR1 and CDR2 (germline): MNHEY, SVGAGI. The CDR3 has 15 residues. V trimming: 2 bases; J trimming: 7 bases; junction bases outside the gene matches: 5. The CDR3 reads CASSYGSGRANEQFF. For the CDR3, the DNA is TGTGCCAGCAGTTACGGCAGCGGGAGGGCGAATGAGCAGTTCTTC.

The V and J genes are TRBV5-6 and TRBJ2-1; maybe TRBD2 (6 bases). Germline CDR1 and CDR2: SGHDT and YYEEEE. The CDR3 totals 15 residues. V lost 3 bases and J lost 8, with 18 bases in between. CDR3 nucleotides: TGTGCCAGCAGCTACGTAGGGGCGGGACGAGATGAGCAGTTCTTC. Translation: CASSYVGAGRDEQFF.

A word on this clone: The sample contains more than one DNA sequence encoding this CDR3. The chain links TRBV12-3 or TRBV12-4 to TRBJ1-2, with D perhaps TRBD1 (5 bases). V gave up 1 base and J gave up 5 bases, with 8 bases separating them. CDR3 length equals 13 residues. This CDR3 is CASSLGGGYGYTF. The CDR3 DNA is TGTGCCAGCAGTTTAGGGGGGGGATATGGCTACACCTTC.

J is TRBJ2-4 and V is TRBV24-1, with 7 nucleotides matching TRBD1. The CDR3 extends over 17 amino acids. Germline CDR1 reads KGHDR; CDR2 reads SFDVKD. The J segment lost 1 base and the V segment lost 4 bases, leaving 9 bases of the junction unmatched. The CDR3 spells CATSDILAGGAKNIQYF. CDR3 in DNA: TGTGCCACCAGTGACATTCTAGCAGGGGGTGCCAAAAACATTCAGTACTTC.

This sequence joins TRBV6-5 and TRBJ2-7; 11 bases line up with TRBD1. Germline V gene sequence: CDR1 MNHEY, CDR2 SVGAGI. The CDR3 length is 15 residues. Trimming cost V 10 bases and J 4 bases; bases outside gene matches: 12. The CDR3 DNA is TGTGCCACCACTTTGGCCGGGACAGGGGGATACGAGCAGTACTTC. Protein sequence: CATTLAGTGGYEQYF.

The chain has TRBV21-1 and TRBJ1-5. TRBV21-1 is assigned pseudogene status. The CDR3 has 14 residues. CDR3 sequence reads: CASSLGSRRQPQHF. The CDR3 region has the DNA TGTGCCAGCAGCCTCGGGAGCAGACGTCAGCCCCAGCATTTT.

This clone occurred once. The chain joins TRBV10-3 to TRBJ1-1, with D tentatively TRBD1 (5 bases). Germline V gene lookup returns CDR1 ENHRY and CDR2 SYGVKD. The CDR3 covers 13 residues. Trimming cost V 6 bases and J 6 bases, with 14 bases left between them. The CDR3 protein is CAIRDEQVSEAFF. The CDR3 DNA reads TGTGCCATCAGGGACGAACAGGTATCTGAAGCTTTCTTT.

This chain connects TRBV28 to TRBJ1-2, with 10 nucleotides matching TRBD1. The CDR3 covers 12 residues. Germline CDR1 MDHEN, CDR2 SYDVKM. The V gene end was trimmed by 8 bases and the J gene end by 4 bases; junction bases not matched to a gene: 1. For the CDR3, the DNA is TGTGCCAGCCGGGACAGGGGCTATGGCTACACCTTC. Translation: CASRDRGYGYTF.

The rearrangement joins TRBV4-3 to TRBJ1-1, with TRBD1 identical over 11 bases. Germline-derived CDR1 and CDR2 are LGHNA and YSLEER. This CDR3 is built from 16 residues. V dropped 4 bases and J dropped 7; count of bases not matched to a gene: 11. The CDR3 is CASSLTGTGGPNEAFF. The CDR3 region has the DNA TGCGCCAGCAGCCTTACCGGGACAGGGGGACCAAATGAAGCTTTCTTT.

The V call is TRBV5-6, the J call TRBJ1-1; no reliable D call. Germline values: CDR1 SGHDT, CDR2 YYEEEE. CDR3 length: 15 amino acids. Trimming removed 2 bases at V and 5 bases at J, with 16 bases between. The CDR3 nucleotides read TGTGCCAGCAGCTTCCGTCGGGGTTTAGGGACTGAAGCTTTCTTT. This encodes CASSFRRGLGTEAFF.